The clone carrying this T cell receptor beta chain was detected a few times. The data are from a study of beta chain features in type 1 diabetes. Study-level background: Summed over all samples, the examined sorted cells came to 95 million to 120 million.

The investigators reverse transcribed all of the isolated RNA, so they sequenced expressed TCRB transcripts. Method: immunoSEQ multiplex PCR; TCRdb's copy keeps in-frame clones and lacks some. The sample lists around 300,000 clones; 11% were seen once. There are 9 residues in the CDR3. The germline V gene encodes CDR1 MGHDK and CDR2 SYGVNS. The chain recombines TRBV25-1 with TRBJ2-5; D is unresolved. TRBJ2-7 matches the DNA end more closely, so the J call is doubtful. This TCR was sampled from a woman in her 30s in good health. Sequenced: naive CD4+ T cells from blood. CDR3 region: CASSDEQYF. CDR3 nucleotide sequence: TGTGCCAGCAGTGACGAGCAGTACTTC.